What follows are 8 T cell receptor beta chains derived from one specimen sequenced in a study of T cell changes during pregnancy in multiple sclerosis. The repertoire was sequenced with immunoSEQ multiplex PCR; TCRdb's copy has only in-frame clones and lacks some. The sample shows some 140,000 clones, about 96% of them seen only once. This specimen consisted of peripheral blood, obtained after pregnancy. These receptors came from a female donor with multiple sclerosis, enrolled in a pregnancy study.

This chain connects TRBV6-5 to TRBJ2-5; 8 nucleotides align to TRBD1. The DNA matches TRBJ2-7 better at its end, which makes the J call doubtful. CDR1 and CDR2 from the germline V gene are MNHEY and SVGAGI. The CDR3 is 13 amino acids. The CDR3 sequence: CASSTGGVYEQYF. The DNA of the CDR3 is TGTGCCAGCAGTACAGGGGGTGTCTACGAGCAGTACTTC.

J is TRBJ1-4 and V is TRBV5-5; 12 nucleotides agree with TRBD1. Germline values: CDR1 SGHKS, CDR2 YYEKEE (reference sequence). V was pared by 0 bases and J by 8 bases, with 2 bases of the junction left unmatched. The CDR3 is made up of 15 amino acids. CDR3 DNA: TGTGCCAGCAGCTTGGAGGGGACAGGGGGCGAAAAACTGTTTTTT. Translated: CASSLEGTGGEKLFF.

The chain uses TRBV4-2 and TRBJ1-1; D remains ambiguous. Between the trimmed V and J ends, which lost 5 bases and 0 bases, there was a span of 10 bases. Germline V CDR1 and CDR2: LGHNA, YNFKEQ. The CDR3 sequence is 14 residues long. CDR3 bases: TGTGCCAGCAGCGAAATCCGGGTGAACACTGAAGCTTTCTTT. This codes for CASSEIRVNTEAFF.

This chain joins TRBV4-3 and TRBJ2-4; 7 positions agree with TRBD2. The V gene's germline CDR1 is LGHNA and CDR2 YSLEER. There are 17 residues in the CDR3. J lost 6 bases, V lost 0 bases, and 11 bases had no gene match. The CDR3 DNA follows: TGCGCCAGCAGCCAAGAGGGGACTGGCGGGAGTGCAAACATTCAGTACTTC. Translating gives CASSQEGTGGSANIQYF.

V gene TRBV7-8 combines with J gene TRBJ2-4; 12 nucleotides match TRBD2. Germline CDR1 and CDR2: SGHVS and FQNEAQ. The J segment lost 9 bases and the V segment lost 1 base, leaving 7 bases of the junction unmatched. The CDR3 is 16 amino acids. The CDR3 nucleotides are TGTGCCAGCAGCTTAGAATCTAGCGGGAGGGGGTCCATTCAGTACTTC. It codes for CASSLESSGRGSIQYF.

This CDR3 reads CAIAPRGGRGNTIYF. The CDR3 DNA reads TGTGCCATCGCCCCAAGGGGGGGACGTGGAAACACCATATATTTT. V is TRBV10-3 and J is TRBJ1-3; D possibly corresponds to TRBD1 (6 bases). The V and J ends lost 8 bases and 3 bases respectively, with 17 bases between them. The CDR3 runs to 15 residues. CDR1 and CDR2 (germline): ENHRY, SYGVKD.

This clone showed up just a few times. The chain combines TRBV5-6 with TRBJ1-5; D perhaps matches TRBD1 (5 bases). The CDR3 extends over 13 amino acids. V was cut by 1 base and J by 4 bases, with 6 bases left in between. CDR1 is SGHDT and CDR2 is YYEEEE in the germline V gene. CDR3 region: CASSLSGNQPQHF. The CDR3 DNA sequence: TGTGCCAGCAGCTTGTCAGGGAATCAGCCCCAGCATTTT. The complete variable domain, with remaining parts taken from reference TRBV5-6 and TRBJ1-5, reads DAGVTQSPTHLIKTRGQQVTLRCSPKSGHDTVSWYQQALGQGPQFIFQYYEEEERQRGNFPDRFSGHQFPNYSSELNVNALLLGDSALYLCASSLSGNQPQHFGDGTRLSIL.

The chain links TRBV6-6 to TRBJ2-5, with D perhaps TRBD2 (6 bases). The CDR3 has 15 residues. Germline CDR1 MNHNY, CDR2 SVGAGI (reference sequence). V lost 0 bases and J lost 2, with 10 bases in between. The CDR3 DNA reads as TGTGCCAGCAGTTACTCGACTAGTTTTCAAGAGACCCAGTACTTC. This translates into CASSYSTSFQETQYF.